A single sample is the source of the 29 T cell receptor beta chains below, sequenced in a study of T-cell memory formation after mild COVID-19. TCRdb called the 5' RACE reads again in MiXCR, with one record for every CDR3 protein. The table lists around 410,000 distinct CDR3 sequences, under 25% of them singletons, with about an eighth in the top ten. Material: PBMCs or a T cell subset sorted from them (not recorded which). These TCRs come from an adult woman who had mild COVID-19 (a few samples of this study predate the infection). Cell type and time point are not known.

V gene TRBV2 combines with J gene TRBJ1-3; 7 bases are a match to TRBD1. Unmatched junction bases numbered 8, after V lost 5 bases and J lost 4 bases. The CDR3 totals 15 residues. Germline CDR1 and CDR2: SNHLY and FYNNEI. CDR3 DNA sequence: TGTGCCAGCAGTTGGGGACAGTCTCTCGGAAACACCATATATTTT. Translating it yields CASSWGQSLGNTIYF. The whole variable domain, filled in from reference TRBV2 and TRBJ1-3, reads EPEVTQTPSHQVTQMGQEVILRCVPISNHLYFYWYRQILGQKVEFLVSFYNNEISEKSEIFDDQFSVERPDGSNFTLKIRSTKLEDSAMYFCASSWGQSLGNTIYFGEGSWLTVV.

The CDR3 DNA follows: TGTGCCAGCCACACCTACAGGGGTAGCCGTGAAAAACTGTTTTTT. It translates to CASHTYRGSREKLFF. The rearrangement uses TRBV7-8 and TRBJ1-4, with 7 bases lining up with TRBD1. V lost 8 bases, J lost 7 bases, and 13 bases stayed unmatched. This CDR3 region has 15 residues. Germline values: CDR1 SGHVS, CDR2 FQNEAQ.

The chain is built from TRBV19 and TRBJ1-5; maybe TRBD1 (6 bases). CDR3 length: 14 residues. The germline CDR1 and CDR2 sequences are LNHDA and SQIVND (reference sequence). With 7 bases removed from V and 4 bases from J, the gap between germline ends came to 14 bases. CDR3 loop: CASKTMDRNQPQHF. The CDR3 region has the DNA TGTGCCAGTAAGACCATGGACAGAAATCAGCCCCAGCATTTT.

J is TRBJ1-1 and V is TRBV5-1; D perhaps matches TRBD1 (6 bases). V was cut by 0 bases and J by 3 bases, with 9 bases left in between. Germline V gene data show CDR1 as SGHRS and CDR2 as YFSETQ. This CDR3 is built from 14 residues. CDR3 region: CASSLGRGDTEAFF. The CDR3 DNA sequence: TGCGCCAGCAGCTTGGGCAGGGGAGACACTGAAGCTTTCTTT. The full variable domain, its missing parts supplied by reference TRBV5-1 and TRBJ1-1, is KAGVTQTPRYLIKTRGQQVTLSCSPISGHRSVSWYQQTPGQGLQFLFEYFSETQRNKGNFPGRFSGRQFSNSRSEMNVSTLELGDSALYLCASSLGRGDTEAFFGQGTRLTVV.

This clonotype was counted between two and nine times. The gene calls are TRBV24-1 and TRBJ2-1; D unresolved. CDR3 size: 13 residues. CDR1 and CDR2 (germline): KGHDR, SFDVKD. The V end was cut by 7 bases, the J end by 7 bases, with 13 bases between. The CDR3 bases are TGTGCCACCAGCCTATCCACTCTGAATGAGCAGTTCTTC. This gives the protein CATSLSTLNEQFF.

CDR3 DNA sequence: TGTGCCAGCAGCTCTGGGACTAGCGAATTGGATACGCAGTATTTT. Translating gives CASSSGTSELDTQYF. The chain has TRBV7-6 and TRBJ2-3; 10 bases align to TRBD2. This CDR3 contains 15 residues. Germline V CDR1 and CDR2: SGHVS, FNYEAQ. V gave up 4 bases and J gave up 6 bases; unmatched junction bases: 7. The whole variable domain, filled in from reference TRBV7-6 and TRBJ2-3, reads GAGVSQSPRYKVTKRGQDVALRCDPISGHVSLYWYRQALGQGPEFLTYFNYEAQQDKSGLPNDRFSAERPEGSISTLTIQRTEQRDSAMYRCASSSGTSELDTQYFGPGTRLTVL.

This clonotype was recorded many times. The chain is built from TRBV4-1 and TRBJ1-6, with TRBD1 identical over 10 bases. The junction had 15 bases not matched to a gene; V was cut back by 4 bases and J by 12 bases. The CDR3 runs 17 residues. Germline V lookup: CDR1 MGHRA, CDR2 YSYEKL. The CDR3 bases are TGCGCCAGCAGCCCCACCACCCAGGGACAGGGGAGGGGACCCCTCCACTTT. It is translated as CASSPTTQGQGRGPLHF.

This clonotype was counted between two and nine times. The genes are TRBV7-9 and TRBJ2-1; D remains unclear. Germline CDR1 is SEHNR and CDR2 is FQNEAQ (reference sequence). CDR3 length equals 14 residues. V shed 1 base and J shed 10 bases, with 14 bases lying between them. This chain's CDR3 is CASSLGQERPEQFF. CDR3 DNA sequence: TGTGCCAGCAGCTTAGGGCAGGAGAGGCCCGAGCAGTTCTTC.

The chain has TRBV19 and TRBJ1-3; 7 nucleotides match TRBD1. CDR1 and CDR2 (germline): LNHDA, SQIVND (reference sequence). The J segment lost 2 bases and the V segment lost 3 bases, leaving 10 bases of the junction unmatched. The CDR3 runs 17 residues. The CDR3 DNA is TGTGCCAGTAGTATTGGGTCGGTGACAGGGACTGGAAACACCATATATTTT. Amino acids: CASSIGSVTGTGNTIYF. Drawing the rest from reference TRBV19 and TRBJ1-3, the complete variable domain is DGGITQSPKYLFRKEGQNVTLSCEQNLNHDAMYWYRQDPGQGLRLIYYSQIVNDFQKGDIAEGYSVSREKKESFPLTVTSAQKNPTAFYLCASSIGSVTGTGNTIYFGEGSWLTVV.

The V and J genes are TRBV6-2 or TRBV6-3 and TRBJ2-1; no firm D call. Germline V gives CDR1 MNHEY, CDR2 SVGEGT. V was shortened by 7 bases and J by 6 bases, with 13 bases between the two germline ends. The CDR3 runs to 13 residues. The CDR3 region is CASKGRSINEQFF. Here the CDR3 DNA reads TGTGCCAGCAAAGGGCGGTCAATCAATGAGCAGTTCTTC.

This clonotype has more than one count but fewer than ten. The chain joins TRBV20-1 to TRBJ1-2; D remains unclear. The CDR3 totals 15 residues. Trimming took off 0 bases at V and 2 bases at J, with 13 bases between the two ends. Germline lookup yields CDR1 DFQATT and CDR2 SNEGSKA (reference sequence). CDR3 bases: TGCAGTGCTAGAGATTTTCTCCCGGAAAACTATGGCTACACCTTC. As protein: CSARDFLPENYGYTF.

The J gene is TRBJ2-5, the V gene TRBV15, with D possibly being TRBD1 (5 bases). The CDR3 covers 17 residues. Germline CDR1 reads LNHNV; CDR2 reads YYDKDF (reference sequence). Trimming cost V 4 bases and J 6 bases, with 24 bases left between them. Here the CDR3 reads CATSTTLDPGREKTQYF. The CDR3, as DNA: TGTGCCACCAGCACGACCCTTGACCCAGGCAGGGAAAAGACCCAGTACTTC.

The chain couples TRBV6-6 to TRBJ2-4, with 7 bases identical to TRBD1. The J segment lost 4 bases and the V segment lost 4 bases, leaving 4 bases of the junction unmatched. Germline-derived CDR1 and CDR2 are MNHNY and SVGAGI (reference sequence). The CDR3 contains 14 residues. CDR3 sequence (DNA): TGTGCCAGCAGTTTCCGGGACAGAAAAAACATTCAGTACTTC. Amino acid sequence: CASSFRDRKNIQYF.

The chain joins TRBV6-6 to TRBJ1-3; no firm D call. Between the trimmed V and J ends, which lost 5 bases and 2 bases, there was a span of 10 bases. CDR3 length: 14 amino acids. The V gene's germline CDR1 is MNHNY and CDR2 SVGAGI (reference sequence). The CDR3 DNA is TGTGCCAGCAGTCCGGACTTGACTGGAAACACCATATATTTT. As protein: CASSPDLTGNTIYF.

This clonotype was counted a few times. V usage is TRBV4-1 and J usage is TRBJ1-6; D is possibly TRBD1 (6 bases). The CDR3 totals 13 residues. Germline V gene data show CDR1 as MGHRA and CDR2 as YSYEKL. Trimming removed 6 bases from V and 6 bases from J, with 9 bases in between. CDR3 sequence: CASRQGPNSPLHF. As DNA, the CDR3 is TGCGCCAGCAGACAGGGCCCTAATTCACCCCTCCACTTT.

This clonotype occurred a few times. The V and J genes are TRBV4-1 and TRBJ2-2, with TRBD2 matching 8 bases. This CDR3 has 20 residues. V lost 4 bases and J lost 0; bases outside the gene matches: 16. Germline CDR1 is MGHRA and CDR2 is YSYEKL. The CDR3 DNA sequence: TGCGCCAGCAGCCGATTTAAAATCATAGCGGGGCAAGCGAACACCGGGGAGCTGTTTTTT. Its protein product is CASSRFKIIAGQANTGELFF.

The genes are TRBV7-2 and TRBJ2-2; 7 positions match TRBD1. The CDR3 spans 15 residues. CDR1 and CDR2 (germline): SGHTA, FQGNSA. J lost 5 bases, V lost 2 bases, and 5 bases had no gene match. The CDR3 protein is CASSLYRGSTGELFF. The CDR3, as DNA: TGTGCCAGCAGCTTATACAGGGGTTCTACCGGGGAGCTGTTTTTT. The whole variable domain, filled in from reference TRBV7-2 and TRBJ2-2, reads GAGVSQSPSNKVTEKGKDVELRCDPISGHTALYWYRQSLGQGLEFLIYFQGNSAPDKSGLPSDRFSAERTGGSVSTLTIQRTQQEDSAVYLCASSLYRGSTGELFFGEGSRLTVL.

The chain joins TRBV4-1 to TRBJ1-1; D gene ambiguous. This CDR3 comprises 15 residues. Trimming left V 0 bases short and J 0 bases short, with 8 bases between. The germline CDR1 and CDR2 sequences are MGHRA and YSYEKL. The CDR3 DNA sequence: TGCGCCAGCAGCCAAGAACCGGGGTTGAACACTGAAGCTTTCTTT. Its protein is CASSQEPGLNTEAFF.

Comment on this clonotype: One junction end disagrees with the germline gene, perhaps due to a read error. Written as DNA, the CDR3 is TGTGCCACCAGCAGAGACCCTCTTGAGCCGGGACAGGCAAATTTT. Its protein product is CATSRDPLEPGQANF. V is TRBV15 and J is TRBJ1-4; 8 nucleotides match TRBD1. The CDR3 totals 15 residues. CDR1 LNHNV and CDR2 YYDKDF come from the germline V gene (reference sequence).

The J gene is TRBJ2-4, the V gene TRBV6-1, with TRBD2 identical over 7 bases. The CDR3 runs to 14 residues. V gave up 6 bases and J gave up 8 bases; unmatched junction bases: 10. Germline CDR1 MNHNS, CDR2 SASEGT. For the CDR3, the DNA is TGTGCCAGCAGACCCCAGGGAGGGAGGGACATTCAGTACTTC. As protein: CASRPQGGRDIQYF.

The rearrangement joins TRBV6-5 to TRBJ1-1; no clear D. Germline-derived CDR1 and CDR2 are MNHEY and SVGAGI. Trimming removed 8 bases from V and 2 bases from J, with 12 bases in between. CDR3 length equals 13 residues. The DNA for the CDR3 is TGTGCCAGCGTCGGCAGCGAAAACACTGAAGCTTTCTTT. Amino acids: CASVGSENTEAFF.

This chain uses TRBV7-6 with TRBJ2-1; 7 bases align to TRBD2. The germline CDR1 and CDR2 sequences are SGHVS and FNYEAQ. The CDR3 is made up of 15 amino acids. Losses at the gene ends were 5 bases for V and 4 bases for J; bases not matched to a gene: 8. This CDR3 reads CASSAGTMGYNEQFF. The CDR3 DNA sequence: TGTGCCAGCAGCGCAGGGACTATGGGTTACAATGAGCAGTTCTTC.

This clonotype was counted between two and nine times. The CDR3 reads CATSAKTGGAYNEQFF. CDR3 DNA: TGTGCCACCAGTGCCAAGACAGGGGGCGCCTACAATGAGCAGTTCTTC. The V and J genes are TRBV24-1 and TRBJ2-1, with TRBD1 matching 10 bases. This CDR3 contains 16 residues. Trimming took 5 bases from V and 2 from J; bases not matched to a gene: 5. Germline CDR1 reads KGHDR; CDR2 reads SFDVKD.

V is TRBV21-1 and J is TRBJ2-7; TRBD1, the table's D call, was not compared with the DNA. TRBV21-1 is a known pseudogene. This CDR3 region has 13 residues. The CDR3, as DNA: TGTGCCAGCAGCAGTAAGACAGACTACGAGCAGTACTTC. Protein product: CASSSKTDYEQYF.

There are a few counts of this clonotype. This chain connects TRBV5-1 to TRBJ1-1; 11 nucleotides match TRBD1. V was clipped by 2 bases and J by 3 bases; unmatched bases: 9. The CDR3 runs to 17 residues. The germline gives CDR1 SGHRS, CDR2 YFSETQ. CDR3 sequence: CASSLRTGGAGYTEAFF. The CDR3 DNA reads TGCGCCAGCAGCTTAAGGACAGGGGGCGCCGGCTACACTGAAGCTTTCTTT.

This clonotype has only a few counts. In nucleotides, the CDR3 is TGTGCCAGCAGCCAAGGGACAGGGGCCCCCTCCTACGAGCAGTACTTC. It yields the protein CASSQGTGAPSYEQYF. J is TRBJ2-7 and V is TRBV14, with 9 bases that match TRBD1. Germline V gene sequence: CDR1 SGHDN, CDR2 FVKESK. CDR3 size: 16 residues. The J segment lost 0 bases and the V segment lost 1 base, leaving 4 bases of the junction unmatched.

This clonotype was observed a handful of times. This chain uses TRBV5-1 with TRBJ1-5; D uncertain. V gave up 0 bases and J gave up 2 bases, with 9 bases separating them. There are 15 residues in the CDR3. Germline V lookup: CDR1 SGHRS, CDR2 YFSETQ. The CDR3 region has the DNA TGCGCCAGCAGCTTGGATCCGGGTGGCAATCAGCCCCAGCATTTT. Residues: CASSLDPGGNQPQHF.

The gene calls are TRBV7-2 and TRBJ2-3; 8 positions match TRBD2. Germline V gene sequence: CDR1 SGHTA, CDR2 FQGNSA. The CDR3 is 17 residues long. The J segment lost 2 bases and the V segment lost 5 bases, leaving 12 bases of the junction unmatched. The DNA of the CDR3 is TGTGCCAGCAGCCTAATATATAGCGGGGTTAACACAGATACGCAGTATTTT. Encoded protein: CASSLIYSGVNTDTQYF.

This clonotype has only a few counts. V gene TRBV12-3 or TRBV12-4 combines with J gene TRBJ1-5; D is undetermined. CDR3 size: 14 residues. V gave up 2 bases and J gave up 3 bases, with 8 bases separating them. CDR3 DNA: TGTGCCAGCAGTTTAAGGCGGACCAATCAGCCCCAGCATTTT. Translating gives CASSLRRTNQPQHF.